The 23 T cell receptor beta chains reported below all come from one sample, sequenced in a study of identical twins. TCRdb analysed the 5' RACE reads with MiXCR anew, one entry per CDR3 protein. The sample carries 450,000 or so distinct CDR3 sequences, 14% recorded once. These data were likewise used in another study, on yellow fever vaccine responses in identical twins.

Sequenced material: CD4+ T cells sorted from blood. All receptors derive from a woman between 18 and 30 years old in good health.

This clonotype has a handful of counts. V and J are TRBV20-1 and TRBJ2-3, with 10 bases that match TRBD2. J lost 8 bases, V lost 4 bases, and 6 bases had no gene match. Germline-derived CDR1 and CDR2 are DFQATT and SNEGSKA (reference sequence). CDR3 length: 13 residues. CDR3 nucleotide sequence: TGCAGTGCTATAGCGGGGGGACTCGGTACGCAGTATTTT. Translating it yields CSAIAGGLGTQYF.

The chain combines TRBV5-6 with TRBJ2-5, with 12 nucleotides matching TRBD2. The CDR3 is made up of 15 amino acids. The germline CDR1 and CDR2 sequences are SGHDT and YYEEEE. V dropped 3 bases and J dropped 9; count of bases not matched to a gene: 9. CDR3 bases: TGTGCCAGCAGCTCCAGACTGACTAGCGGGAGCCCCCAGTACTTC. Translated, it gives CASSSRLTSGSPQYF.

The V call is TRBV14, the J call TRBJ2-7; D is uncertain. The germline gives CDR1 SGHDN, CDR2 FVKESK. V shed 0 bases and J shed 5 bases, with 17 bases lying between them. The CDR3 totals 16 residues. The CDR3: CASSQETRGWSDEQYF. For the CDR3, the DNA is TGTGCCAGCAGCCAAGAAACGCGCGGATGGTCCGACGAGCAGTACTTC.

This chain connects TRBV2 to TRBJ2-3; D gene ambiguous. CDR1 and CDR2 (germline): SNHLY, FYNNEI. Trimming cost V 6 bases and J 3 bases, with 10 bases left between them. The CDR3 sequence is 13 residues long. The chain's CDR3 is CASRYGRTDTQYF. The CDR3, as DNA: TGTGCCAGCAGGTATGGGCGGACAGATACGCAGTATTTT.

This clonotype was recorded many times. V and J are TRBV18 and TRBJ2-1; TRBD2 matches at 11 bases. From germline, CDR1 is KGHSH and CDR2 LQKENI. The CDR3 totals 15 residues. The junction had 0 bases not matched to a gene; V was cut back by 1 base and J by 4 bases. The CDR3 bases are TGTGCCAGCTCACCACTAGCGGGAGGGTACAATGAGCAGTTCTTC. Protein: CASSPLAGGYNEQFF.

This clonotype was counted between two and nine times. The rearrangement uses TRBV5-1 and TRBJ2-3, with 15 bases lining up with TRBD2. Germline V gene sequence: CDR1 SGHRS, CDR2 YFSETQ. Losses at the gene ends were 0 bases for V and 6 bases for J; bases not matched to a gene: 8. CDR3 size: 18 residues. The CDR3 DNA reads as TGCGCCAGCAGCTTGGTCCCGGGACTAGCGGGGGGCCGGGATACGCAGTATTTT. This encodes CASSLVPGLAGGRDTQYF.

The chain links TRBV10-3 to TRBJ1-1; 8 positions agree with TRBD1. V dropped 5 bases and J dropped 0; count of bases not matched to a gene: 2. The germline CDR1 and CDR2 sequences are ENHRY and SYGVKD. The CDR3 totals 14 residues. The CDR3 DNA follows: TGTGCCATCAGTCGGACAGGGTTGAACACTGAAGCTTTCTTT. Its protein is CAISRTGLNTEAFF.

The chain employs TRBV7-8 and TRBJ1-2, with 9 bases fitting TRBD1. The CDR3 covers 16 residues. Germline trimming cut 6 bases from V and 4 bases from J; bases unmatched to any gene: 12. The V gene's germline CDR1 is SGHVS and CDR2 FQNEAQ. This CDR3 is CASRPRTGDVLYGYTF. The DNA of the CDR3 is TGTGCCAGCAGGCCCCGGACAGGGGATGTGCTCTATGGCTACACCTTC.

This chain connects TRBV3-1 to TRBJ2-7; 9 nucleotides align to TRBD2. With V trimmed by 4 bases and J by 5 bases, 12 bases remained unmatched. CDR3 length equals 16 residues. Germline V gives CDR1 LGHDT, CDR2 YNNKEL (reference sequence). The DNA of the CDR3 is TGTGCCAGCAGCCGGGGGTTTGGCGGGAGGGCAAACGAGCAGTACTTC. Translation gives CASSRGFGGRANEQYF.

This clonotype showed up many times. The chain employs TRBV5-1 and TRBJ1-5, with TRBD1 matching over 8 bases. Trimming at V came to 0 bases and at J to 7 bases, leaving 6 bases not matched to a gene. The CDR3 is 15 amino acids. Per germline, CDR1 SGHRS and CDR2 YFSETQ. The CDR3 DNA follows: TGCGCCAGCAGCTTGGAAGCTGACAGGGGACAGCCCCAGCATTTT. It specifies CASSLEADRGQPQHF. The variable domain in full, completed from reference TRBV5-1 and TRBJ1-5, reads KAGVTQTPRYLIKTRGQQVTLSCSPISGHRSVSWYQQTPGQGLQFLFEYFSETQRNKGNFPGRFSGRQFSNSRSEMNVSTLELGDSALYLCASSLEADRGQPQHFGDGTRLSIL.

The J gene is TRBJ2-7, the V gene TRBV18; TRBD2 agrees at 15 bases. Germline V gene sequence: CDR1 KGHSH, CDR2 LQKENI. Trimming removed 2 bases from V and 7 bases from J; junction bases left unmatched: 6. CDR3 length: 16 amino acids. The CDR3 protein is CASSPMRGLAGGEQYF. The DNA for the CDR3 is TGTGCCAGCTCACCAATGCGCGGACTAGCGGGGGGGGAGCAGTACTTC.

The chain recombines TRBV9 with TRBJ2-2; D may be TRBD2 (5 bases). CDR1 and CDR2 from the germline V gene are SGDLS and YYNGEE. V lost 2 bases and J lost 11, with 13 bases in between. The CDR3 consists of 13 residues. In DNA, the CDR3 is TGTGCCAGCAGCGTTTCCGACTACAAAGAGCTGTTTTTT. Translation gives CASSVSDYKELFF.

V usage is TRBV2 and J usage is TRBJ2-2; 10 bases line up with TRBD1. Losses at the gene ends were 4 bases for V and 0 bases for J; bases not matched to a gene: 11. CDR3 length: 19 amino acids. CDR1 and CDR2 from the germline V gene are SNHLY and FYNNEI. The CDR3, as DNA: TGTGCCAGCAGTGGCCCGGGACAGGGGACCAAAACGAACACCGGGGAGCTGTTTTTT. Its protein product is CASSGPGQGTKTNTGELFF. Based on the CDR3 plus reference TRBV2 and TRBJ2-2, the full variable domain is EPEVTQTPSHQVTQMGQEVILRCVPISNHLYFYWYRQILGQKVEFLVSFYNNEISEKSEIFDDQFSVERPDGSNFTLKIRSTKLEDSAMYFCASSGPGQGTKTNTGELFFGEGSRLTVL.

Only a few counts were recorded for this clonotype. The CDR3 here is CASSLNVLNTGELFF. In nucleotides, the CDR3 is TGTGCCAGCAGCTTAAATGTGTTGAACACCGGGGAGCTGTTTTTT. The rearrangement links TRBV7-2 to TRBJ2-2; D remains unclear. Germline V lookup: CDR1 SGHTA, CDR2 FQGNSA. V was cut by 2 bases and J by 1 base, with 8 bases left in between. The CDR3 consists of 15 residues.

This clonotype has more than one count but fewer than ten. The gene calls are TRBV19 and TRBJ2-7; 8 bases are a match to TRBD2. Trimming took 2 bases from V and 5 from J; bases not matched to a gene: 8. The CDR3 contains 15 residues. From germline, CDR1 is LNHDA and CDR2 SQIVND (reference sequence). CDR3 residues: CASSISGGGQDEQYF. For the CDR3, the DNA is TGTGCCAGTAGTATATCCGGCGGGGGGCAAGACGAGCAGTACTTC.

CDR3 bases: TGTGCCAGCAGTTACAAAGGCCCAGCGAACACCGGGGAGCTGTTTTTT. Encoded protein: CASSYKGPANTGELFF. This chain connects TRBV6-5 to TRBJ2-2, with D unresolved. With 2 bases removed from V and 0 bases from J, the gap between germline ends came to 10 bases. The CDR3 totals 16 residues. CDR1 and CDR2 (germline): MNHEY, SVGAGI.

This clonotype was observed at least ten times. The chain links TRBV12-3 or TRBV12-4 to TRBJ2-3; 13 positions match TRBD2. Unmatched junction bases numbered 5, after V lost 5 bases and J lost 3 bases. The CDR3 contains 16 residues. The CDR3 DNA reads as TGTGCCAGCAGTCCACGACTAGCGGGGGGAACAGATACGCAGTATTTT. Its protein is CASSPRLAGGTDTQYF.

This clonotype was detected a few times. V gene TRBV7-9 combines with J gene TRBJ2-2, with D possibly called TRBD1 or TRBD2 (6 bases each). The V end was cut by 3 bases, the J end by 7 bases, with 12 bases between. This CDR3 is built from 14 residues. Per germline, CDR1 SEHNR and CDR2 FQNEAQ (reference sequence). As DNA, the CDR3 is TGTGCCAGCAGCTTCGTAGGGGGGAACGGGGAGCTGTTTTTT. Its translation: CASSFVGGNGELFF. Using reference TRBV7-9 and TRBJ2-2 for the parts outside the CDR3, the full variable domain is DTGVSQNPRHKITKRGQNVTFRCDPISEHNRLYWYRQTLGQGPEFLTYFQNEAQLEKSRLLSDRFSAERPKGSFSTLEIQRTEQGDSAMYLCASSFVGGNGELFFGEGSRLTVL.

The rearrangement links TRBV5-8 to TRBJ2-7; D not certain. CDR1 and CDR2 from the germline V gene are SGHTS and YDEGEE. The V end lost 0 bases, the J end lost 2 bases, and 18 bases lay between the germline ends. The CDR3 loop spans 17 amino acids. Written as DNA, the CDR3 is TGTGCCAGCAGCTTGGACCGCTTCGAGCGAGTTACCTACGAGCAGTACTTC. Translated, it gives CASSLDRFERVTYEQYF.

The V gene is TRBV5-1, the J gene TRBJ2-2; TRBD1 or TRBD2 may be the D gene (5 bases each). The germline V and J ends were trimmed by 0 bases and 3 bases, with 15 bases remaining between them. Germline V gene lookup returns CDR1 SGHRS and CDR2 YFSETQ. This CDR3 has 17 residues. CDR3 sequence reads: CASSLVPGTSYTGELFF. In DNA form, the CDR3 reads TGCGCCAGCAGCTTGGTTCCCGGGACGAGTTACACCGGGGAGCTGTTTTTT.

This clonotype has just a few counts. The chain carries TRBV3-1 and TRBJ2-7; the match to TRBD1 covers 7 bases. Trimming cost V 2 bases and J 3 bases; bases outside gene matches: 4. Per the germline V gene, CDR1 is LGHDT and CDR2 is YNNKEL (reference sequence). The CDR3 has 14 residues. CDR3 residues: CASSQRDSVYEQYF. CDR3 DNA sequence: TGTGCCAGCAGCCAAAGGGACAGCGTCTACGAGCAGTACTTC.

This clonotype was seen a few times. The CDR3 loop reads CASSPGDSLVGAFF. As DNA, the CDR3 is TGTGCCAGCAGCCCCGGGGACAGCCTAGTGGGAGCTTTCTTT. The genes are TRBV6-4 and TRBJ1-1, with 7 nucleotides matching TRBD1. The CDR3 is 14 amino acids. Germline assignment: CDR1 MRHNA and CDR2 SNTAGT. Losses at the gene ends were 6 bases for V and 10 bases for J; bases not matched to a gene: 14.

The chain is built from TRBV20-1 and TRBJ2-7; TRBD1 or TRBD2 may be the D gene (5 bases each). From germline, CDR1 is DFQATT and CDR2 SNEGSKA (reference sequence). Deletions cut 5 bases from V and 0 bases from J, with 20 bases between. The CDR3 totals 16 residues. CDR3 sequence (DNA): TGCAGTGCTTCCGAGTGGGGACGCGCTAGCTCCTACGAGCAGTACTTC. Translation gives CSASEWGRASSYEQYF.